One sample yielded the 9 T cell receptor beta chains listed below, sequenced in a study of blood T cell repertoires in COVID-19. Profiling relied on immunoSEQ multiplex PCR, and the TCRdb table lists in-frame clones only, not all of them. The table shows some 200,000 clones, with about 85% occurring only once. Specimen: PBMCs or T cells enriched from blood (not recorded which). These receptors all come from a woman aged 25 to 39 who had recovered from COVID-19.

This clone appeared a single time. This sequence joins TRBV4-1 and TRBJ1-5; 8 bases match TRBD1. The CDR3 spans 14 residues. The J segment lost 5 bases and the V segment lost 4 bases, leaving 4 bases of the junction unmatched. CDR1 is MGHRA and CDR2 is YSYEKL in the germline V gene. The CDR3 DNA is TGCGCCAGCAGCCCCGGACAGGGCTATCAGCCCCAGCATTTT. It translates to CASSPGQGYQPQHF.

The rearrangement links TRBV9 to TRBJ2-7; D unresolved. Trimming stripped 3 bases from V and 3 bases from J, with 10 bases between. This CDR3 is built from 13 residues. The germline V gene has CDR1 SGDLS and CDR2 YYNGEE. CDR3 DNA sequence: TGTGCCAGCAGCGGGCCCTACAGCTACGAGCAGTACTTC. Amino acids: CASSGPYSYEQYF.

This clone was picked up one time. This chain connects TRBV4-2 to TRBJ1-3; D is uncertain. CDR1 is LGHNA, CDR2 YNFKEQ, per germline. Trimming cost V 9 bases and J 4 bases, with 7 bases left between them. CDR3 length equals 11 residues. The CDR3 protein is CARSTGNTIYF. In DNA form, the CDR3 reads TGTGCCAGATCGACAGGAAACACCATATATTTT.

This clone showed up just once. This chain uses TRBV11-2 with TRBJ1-1; D possibly corresponds to TRBD1 (5 bases). Trimming left V 1 base short and J 10 bases short, with 7 bases between. Germline CDR1 is SGHAT and CDR2 is FQNNGV. The CDR3 has 11 residues. The CDR3 spells CASSLGGPAFF. As DNA, the CDR3 is TGTGCCAGCAGCTTAGGGGGCCCAGCTTTCTTT.

In DNA form, the CDR3 reads TGTGCCAGCAGCCGGGGGGGAGAGAGCAATCAGCCCCAGCATTTT. It is translated as CASSRGGESNQPQHF. This rearrangement joins TRBV11-2 to TRBJ1-5; possibly TRBD1 for D (5 bases). Germline values: CDR1 SGHAT, CDR2 FQNNGV. The CDR3 is made up of 15 amino acids. Trimming removed 5 bases at V and 1 base at J, with 12 bases between.

This clone was found once. The V call is TRBV7-2, the J call TRBJ1-2; 7 bases map to TRBD1. The CDR3 has 17 residues. Trimming cost V 5 bases and J 8 bases; bases outside gene matches: 20. The germline V gene has CDR1 SGHTA and CDR2 FQGNSA. This CDR3 reads CASSLFSQSTTGSGYTF. In DNA form, the CDR3 reads TGTGCCAGCAGCCTTTTTTCGCAATCGACGACAGGGAGCGGCTACACCTTC.

The V and J genes are TRBV7-2 and TRBJ1-5; tentative D call: TRBD1 (5 bases). CDR3 length equals 17 residues. Per the germline V gene, CDR1 is SGHTA and CDR2 is FQGNSA. V dropped 1 base and J dropped 0 bases, with 13 bases sitting between them. The CDR3 loop is CASSLGTGGYSNQPQHF. CDR3 nucleotide sequence: TGTGCCAGCAGCTTAGGTACGGGGGGATATAGCAATCAGCCCCAGCATTTT.

V and J are TRBV7-9 and TRBJ1-3; 7 bases are shared with TRBD1. The CDR3 extends over 15 amino acids. J lost 2 bases, V lost 1 base, and 2 bases had no gene match. Germline V gene data show CDR1 as SEHNR and CDR2 as FQNEAQ (reference sequence). CDR3 coding DNA: TGTGCCAGCAGCTTAGTTGGGACAGCTGGAAACACCATATATTTT. Protein product: CASSLVGTAGNTIYF.

This clone was detected once. V usage is TRBV4-3 and J usage is TRBJ2-2; tentative D call: TRBD2 (8 bases). Germline loops: CDR1 LGHNA, CDR2 YSLEER. The CDR3 length is 20 residues. V was pared by 0 bases and J by 1 base, with 21 bases between. CDR3 loop: CASSQDSAGDRLKNTGELFF. The CDR3 DNA follows: TGCGCCAGCAGCCAAGATTCAGCGGGGGACAGACTTAAGAACACCGGGGAGCTGTTTTTT.